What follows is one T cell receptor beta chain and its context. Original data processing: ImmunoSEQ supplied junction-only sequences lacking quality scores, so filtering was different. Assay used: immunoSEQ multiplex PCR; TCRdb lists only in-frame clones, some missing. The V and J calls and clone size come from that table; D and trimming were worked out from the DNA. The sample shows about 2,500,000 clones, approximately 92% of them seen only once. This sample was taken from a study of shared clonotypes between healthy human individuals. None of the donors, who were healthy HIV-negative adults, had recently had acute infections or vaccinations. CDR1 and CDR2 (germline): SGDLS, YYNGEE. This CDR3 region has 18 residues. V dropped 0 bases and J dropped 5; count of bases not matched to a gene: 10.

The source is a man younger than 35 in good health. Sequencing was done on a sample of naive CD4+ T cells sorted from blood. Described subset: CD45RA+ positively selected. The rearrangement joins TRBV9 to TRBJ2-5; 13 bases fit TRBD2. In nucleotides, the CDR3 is TGTGCCAGCAGCGTAGCCCTCGGACTAGCGGGGGACGAGGAGACCCAGTACTTC. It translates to CASSVALGLAGDEETQYF.